Below are 15 T cell receptor beta chains sequenced from a single sample in a study of T cell repertoires in cytomegalovirus infection (dated by TCRdb to between 2019 and 2020). These TCRs are of unknown antigen specificity. The treatment or condition label corresponds to: in vitro stimulation with specific CMV peptide epitopes to enrich CMV-specific T cells. For sequencing, an Illumina HiSeq 1500 was employed. TCRdb cleaned the public reads at Q25 with fastp, built clones with MiXCR and kept in-frame beta chains. Every CDR3 protein is listed once, alongside the most common genes and DNA of its rows. For this sample there are about 920,000 distinct CDR3 sequences; more than 25% appear just once. In total, the top ten clones hold around 15% of the sample. Sequenced here: cultured CD8+ T cells from PBMCs, sampled from culture after CMV antigen stimulation. Receptors were obtained from a human donor in good health (CMV status not recorded). Some clones in this sample may be carry-over from other donors' samples.

This rearrangement joins TRBV15 to TRBJ1-2; 9 bases agree with TRBD1. J was trimmed by 8 bases and V by 1 base; bases with no gene match: 17. CDR1 and CDR2 (germline): LNHNV, YYDKDF (reference sequence). CDR3 length equals 18 residues. CDR3 loop: CATSRAPPGQGDVYGYTF. CDR3 nucleotide sequence: TGTGCCACCAGCAGAGCCCCGCCGGGACAGGGAGATGTTTACGGCTACACCTTC.

The rearrangement uses TRBV10-2 and TRBJ1-1; 8 positions match TRBD1. From germline, CDR1 is WSHSY and CDR2 SAAADI. The CDR3 runs to 12 residues. Losses at the gene ends were 8 bases for V and 4 bases for J; bases not matched to a gene: 3. The CDR3 loop is CASGQGATEAFF. The CDR3 bases are TGCGCCAGCGGGCAGGGGGCCACTGAAGCTTTCTTT.

The V and J genes are TRBV12-3 or TRBV12-4 and TRBJ1-5; tentatively, D is TRBD1 (6 bases). Trimming pared 6 bases from V and 5 bases from J, leaving 11 bases between. The CDR3 has 13 amino acids. In DNA, the CDR3 is TGTGCCAGCAGAAACAGGGCGGATCAGCCCCAGCATTTT. It is translated as CASRNRADQPQHF.

A remark on this clonotype: One end of the junction varies from germline; a read error may be responsible. This chain links TRBV2 with TRBJ1-2; D is unresolved. Germline V gives CDR1 SNHLY, CDR2 FYNNEI. The CDR3 has 14 residues. In DNA, the CDR3 is TGTGCCAGCAGTGTTGAGGACGTGGCTACGGGCTATACCTTC. As protein: CASSVEDVATGYTF.

This chain uses TRBV12-3 or TRBV12-4 with TRBJ2-7; D not resolved. Deletions cut 3 bases from V and 5 bases from J, with 14 bases between. CDR3 length: 14 amino acids. The CDR3 protein is CASSFENTSDEQYF. The CDR3 DNA sequence: TGTGCCAGCAGTTTTGAAAACACAAGCGACGAGCAGTACTTC.

The genes are TRBV19 and TRBJ1-1; D unclear. The germline V gene encodes CDR1 LNHDA and CDR2 SQIVND (reference sequence). Trimming removed 1 base at V and 0 bases at J, with 9 bases between. The CDR3 loop spans 15 amino acids. The DNA of the CDR3 is TGTGCCAGTAGTATAGGAGGACGGATGAACACTGAAGCTTTCTTT. This translates into CASSIGGRMNTEAFF. The variable domain in full, with the rest retrieved from reference TRBV19 and TRBJ1-1, is DGGITQSPKYLFRKEGQNVTLSCEQNLNHDAMYWYRQDPGQGLRLIYYSQIVNDFQKGDIAEGYSVSREKKESFPLTVTSAQKNPTAFYLCASSIGGRMNTEAFFGQGTRLTVV.

CDR3 sequence (DNA): TGCAGTGCTAGAGGGGGGCGTACGAACACTGAAGCTTTCTTT. Residues: CSARGGRTNTEAFF. This chain connects TRBV20-1 to TRBJ1-1, with D maybe TRBD1 (6 bases). Germline assignment: CDR1 DFQATT and CDR2 SNEGSKA (reference sequence). The CDR3 runs to 14 residues. V was clipped by 1 base and J by 1 base, with 10 bases between them.

Only one count was recorded for this clonotype. This could be a read error, since a much larger clone is one nucleotide away. The rearrangement joins TRBV7-2 to TRBJ2-1; possibly TRBD2 for D (5 bases). Trimming cost V 6 bases and J 4 bases, with 16 bases left between them. The CDR3 consists of 15 residues. Germline V gene sequence: CDR1 SGHTA, CDR2 FQGNSA. Here the CDR3 DNA reads TGTGCCAGCAGATTCGATTTAGGAGGATACAATGAGCAGTTCTTC. Translating it yields CASRFDLGGYNEQFF.

This clonotype was found once. V gene TRBV11-2 combines with J gene TRBJ1-1; D is perhaps TRBD1 (6 bases). V lost 1 base to trimming and J lost 3 bases, with 21 bases between them. Germline values: CDR1 SGHAT, CDR2 FQNNGV. CDR3 size: 18 residues. The CDR3 region is CASSLGSAGALLDTEAFF. CDR3 bases: TGTGCCAGCAGCTTAGGTTCGGCAGGGGCGTTGTTGGACACTGAAGCTTTCTTT.

J is TRBJ1-2 and V is TRBV5-6, with a possible D match to TRBD1 (5 bases). This CDR3 spans 13 amino acids. Trimming left V 2 bases short and J 8 bases short, with 13 bases between. CDR1 and CDR2 from the germline V gene are SGHDT and YYEEEE. Here the CDR3 reads CASSFGTPRGYTF. The CDR3 DNA reads TGTGCCAGCAGCTTCGGGACTCCGAGGGGCTACACCTTC. The full variable domain, rest sourced from reference TRBV5-6 and TRBJ1-2, is DAGVTQSPTHLIKTRGQQVTLRCSPKSGHDTVSWYQQALGQGPQFIFQYYEEEERQRGNFPDRFSGHQFPNYSSELNVNALLLGDSALYLCASSFGTPRGYTFGSGTRLTVV.

This clonotype was counted a few times. The rearrangement links TRBV6-2 or TRBV6-3 to TRBJ1-2, with D unclear. Trimming took 2 bases from V and 3 from J, leaving 7 bases between them. CDR1 and CDR2 from the germline V gene are MNHEY and SVGEGT. The CDR3 extends over 13 amino acids. The CDR3 region is CASSYEAYYGYTF. In DNA, the CDR3 is TGTGCCAGCAGTTACGAGGCCTACTATGGCTACACCTTC.

This clonotype was observed many times. This rearrangement joins TRBV6-5 to TRBJ2-1; D remains unclear. The V gene lost 0 bases and the J gene lost 10 bases, with 16 bases spanning the gap. Germline lookup yields CDR1 MNHEY and CDR2 SVGAGI. The CDR3 spans 15 residues. The CDR3, as DNA: TGTGCCAGCAGTTACTCGAGTGGGCTGCTCAGGGAGCAGTTCTTC. It yields the protein CASSYSSGLLREQFF.

This chain links TRBV27 with TRBJ1-1, with D possibly being TRBD1 (5 bases). CDR1 and CDR2 (germline): MNHEY, SMNVEV (reference sequence). V dropped 5 bases and J dropped 2 bases, with 15 bases sitting between them. There are 15 residues in the CDR3. In DNA form, the CDR3 reads TGTGCCAGCAGTCCCCGGGGGGACCCCAACACTGAAGCTTTCTTT. Residues: CASSPRGDPNTEAFF.

This chain connects TRBV15 to TRBJ1-2; 7 nucleotides align to TRBD1. V lost 0 bases, J lost 6 bases, and 13 bases stayed unmatched. The CDR3 totals 17 residues. Germline V gene data show CDR1 as LNHNV and CDR2 as YYDKDF (reference sequence). In nucleotides, the CDR3 is TGTGCCACCAGCAGAGATAAGGTTGAGGGGGCCGGCCATGGCTACACCTTC. Protein product: CATSRDKVEGAGHGYTF.

The J gene is TRBJ1-1, the V gene TRBV12-5; D is unclear. CDR1 and CDR2 from the germline V gene are LGHNT and FRNRAP. Trimming removed 1 base at V and 1 base at J, with 4 bases between. The CDR3 runs to 13 residues. As DNA, the CDR3 is TGTGCTAGTGGTTTGGGTAAGAACACTGAAGCTTTCTTT. It encodes CASGLGKNTEAFF. The full variable domain, rest sourced from reference TRBV12-5 and TRBJ1-1, is DARVTQTPRHKVTEMGQEVTMRCQPILGHNTVFWYRQTMMQGLELLAYFRNRAPLDDSGMPKDRFSAEMPDATLATLKIQPSEPRDSAVYFCASGLGKNTEAFFGQGTRLTVV.